This T cell receptor (beta chain) was identified in a study of cytotoxic CD8 clonotypes in ibrutinib-treated CLL. Repertoires were generated with immunoSEQ multiplex PCR, while TCRdb's copy carries only in-frame clones and drops some. The data contain over 45,000 clones, 50% to 70% of them singletons. V lost 4 bases, J lost 5 bases, and 15 bases lay in between. Germline-derived CDR1 and CDR2 are KGHSH and LQKENI. The length of the CDR3 is 14 residues. This TCR derives from a human donor with chronic lymphocytic leukemia. The V gene is TRBV18, the J gene TRBJ2-7; TRBD1 is a possible D gene (6 bases). This sample comprised PBMCs, obtained at disease progression, from a patient treated with ibrutinib. The CDR3 region has the DNA TGTGCCAGCTCACTTACCGGGACAATAAACGAGCAGTACTTC. This sequence encodes CASSLTGTINEQYF.